The clone carrying this TCR beta chain was seen only once. The assay was immunoSEQ multiplex PCR, and TCRdb's table has in-frame clones only and misses some. In the table there are some 260,000 clones, around 88% of which are singletons. This sample is drawn from a study of blood T cell repertoires in COVID-19. CDR3 length equals 14 residues. Germline V lookup: CDR1 SGHDN, CDR2 FVKESK. The V end lost 4 bases, the J end lost 5 bases, and 13 bases lay between the germline ends. Sample: peripheral blood. J is TRBJ2-3 and V is TRBV14; the D gene is possibly TRBD2 (5 bases). The TCR comes from a woman aged 25 to 39 with COVID-19, enrolled during active disease. CDR3 region: CASSRNSVEDTQYF. CDR3 in DNA: TGTGCCAGCAGCCGAAATAGCGTGGAAGATACGCAGTATTTT.